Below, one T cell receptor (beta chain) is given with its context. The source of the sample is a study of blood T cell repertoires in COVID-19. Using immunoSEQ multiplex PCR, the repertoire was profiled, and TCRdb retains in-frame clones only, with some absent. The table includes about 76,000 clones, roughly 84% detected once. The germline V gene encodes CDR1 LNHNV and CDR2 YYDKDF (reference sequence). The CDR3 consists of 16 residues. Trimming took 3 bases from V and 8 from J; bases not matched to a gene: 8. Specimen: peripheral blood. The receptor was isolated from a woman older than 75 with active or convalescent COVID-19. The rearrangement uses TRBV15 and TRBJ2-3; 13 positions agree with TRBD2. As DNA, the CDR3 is TGTGCCACCAGCAGGGCCCCGGGACTAGCGGGGTCTACGCAGTATTTT. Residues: CATSRAPGLAGSTQYF.